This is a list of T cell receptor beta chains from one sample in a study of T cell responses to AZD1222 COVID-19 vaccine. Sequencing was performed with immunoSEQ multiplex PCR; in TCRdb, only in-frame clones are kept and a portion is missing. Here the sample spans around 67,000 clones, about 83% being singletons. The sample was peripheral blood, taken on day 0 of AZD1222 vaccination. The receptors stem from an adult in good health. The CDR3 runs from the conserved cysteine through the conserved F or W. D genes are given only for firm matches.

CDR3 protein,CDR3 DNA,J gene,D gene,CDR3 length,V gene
CASSYGRTDTEAFF,TGCGCCAGCAGCTATGGACGGACAGACACTGAAGCTTTCTTT,TRBJ1-1,-,14,TRBV5-1
CASSGTNGNTIYF,TGTGCCAGCAGTGGGACCAATGGAAACACCATATATTTT,TRBJ1-3,-,13,TRBV6-6
CASSLNQNTEAFF,TGTGCCAGCAGCTTAAACCAGAACACTGAAGCTTTCTTT,TRBJ1-1,-,13,TRBV11-3
CASGLNTGELFF,TGTGCCAGCGGACTTAACACCGGGGAGCTGTTTTTT,TRBJ2-2,-,12,TRBV7-9
CASSLFVLRANQPQHF,TGTGCCAGCAGCCTTTTTGTCCTCCGGGCCAATCAGCCCCAGCATTTT,TRBJ1-5,-,16,TRBV21-1
CASSPSRDRAYEQYF,TGTGCCAGCAGCCCATCCAGGGACAGAGCCTACGAGCAGTACTTC,TRBJ2-7,TRBD1,15,TRBV27
CASSNWATEQETQYF,TGTGCCAGCAGCAATTGGGCTACAGAACAAGAGACCCAGTACTTC,TRBJ2-5,-,15,TRBV5-5
CASSRTSPPEETQYF,TGTGCCAGCAGCAGGACGTCCCCTCCTGAAGAGACCCAGTACTTC,TRBJ2-5,-,15,TRBV14
CASSESRSGGHEQYF,TGCGCCAGCAGTGAGAGTCGGTCAGGGGGCCACGAGCAGTACTTC,TRBJ2-7,TRBD1,15,TRBV10-1
CASSLTNSPLHF,TGTGCCAGCAGCTTAACGAATTCACCCCTCCACTTT,TRBJ1-6,-,12,TRBV7-9
CASSIDPDLYNSPLHF,TGTGCCAGTAGTATAGATCCGGACCTCTATAATTCACCCCTCCACTTT,TRBJ1-6,-,16,TRBV19
CASSRPGDLMEKLFF,TGTGCCAGCAGCCGCCCCGGGGACTTGATGGAAAAACTGTTTTTT,TRBJ1-4,-,15,TRBV7-8
CASSLTGTGYVEQFF,TGTGCCAGCAGCTTGACCGGGACAGGGTACGTTGAGCAGTTCTTC,TRBJ2-1,TRBD1,15,TRBV5-4
CASSVTSWGHDTQYF,TGTGCCAGCAGTGTGACTAGTTGGGGGCACGATACGCAGTATTTT,TRBJ2-3,-,15,TRBV13